Below are 29 T cell receptor beta chains sequenced from a single sample in a study of human T cells and chemical hapten exposure. The sample's time point: patch test 1, 2 weeks after DPC sensitization. Treatment described: therapeutic diphenylcyclopropenone sensitization with weekly scalp DPC. TCRdb recomputed calls from the RACE reads with MiXCR, one row per CDR3 protein. This sample has approximately 100,000 distinct CDR3 sequences, with more than 9.5% found just once. The sample consisted of whole blood, taken in connection with sensitization to the hapten diphenylcyclopropenone (DPC). The receptors stem from a woman in her thirties or forties with alopecia areata. Some clones in this sample may be carry-over from other donors' samples.

To note about this clonotype: Germline and junction disagree at one end, which may indicate a read error. This sequence joins TRBV5-6 and TRBJ1-1, with a tentative D call TRBD1 (5 bases). The CDR3 totals 12 residues. The germline V gene encodes CDR1 SGHDT and CDR2 YYEEEE. CDR3 in DNA: TGTGCCAGCAGCTCGGGGCTCACTGGAGCTTTCTTT. Translating gives CASSSGLTGAFF.

CDR3 coding DNA: TGCGCCAGCAGCCAAACGGGGGGGCCAGGAGATACGCAGTATTTT. It is translated as CASSQTGGPGDTQYF. The chain combines TRBV4-3 with TRBJ2-3; the match to TRBD2 covers 8 bases. The trim removed 2 bases at V and 5 bases at J, leaving 6 bases unmatched. The CDR3 runs to 15 residues. CDR1 and CDR2 from the germline V gene are LGHNA and YSLEER.

The chain uses TRBV7-2 and TRBJ2-5, with D hard to call. This CDR3 is 14 amino acids long. V dropped 5 bases and J dropped 0 bases, with 10 bases sitting between them. CDR1 is SGHTA, CDR2 FQGNSA, per germline. CDR3 protein: CASSPRRDQETQYF. The CDR3, as DNA: TGTGCCAGCAGCCCCCGCCGGGACCAAGAGACCCAGTACTTC.

The chain is built from TRBV7-2 and TRBJ2-7; no clear D gene. Trimming took off 5 bases at V and 4 bases at J, with 9 bases between the two ends. CDR1 is SGHTA and CDR2 is FQGNSA in the germline V gene. The CDR3 is 12 amino acids. CDR3 region: CASSDTNYEQYF. DNA for the CDR3: TGTGCCAGCAGCGATACTAATTACGAGCAGTACTTC.

Many counts were recorded for this clonotype. At one end the junction does not follow the germline gene, possibly because of a read error. V gene TRBV7-7 combines with J gene TRBJ2-3, with 9 bases identical to TRBD1. The CDR3 is made up of 14 amino acids. Germline-derived CDR1 and CDR2 are SSHAT and FNYEAQ (reference sequence). The CDR3 loop is CASSLQGATDTQYF. DNA for the CDR3: TGTGCTAGCAGCTTACAGGGGGCCACAGATACGCAGTATTTT. The full variable domain, its missing parts supplied by reference TRBV7-7 and TRBJ2-3, is GAGVSQSPRYKVTKRGQDVTLRCDPISSHATLYWYQQALGQGPEFLTYFNYEAQPDKSGLPSDRFSAERPEGSISTLTIQRTEQRDSAMYRCASSLQGATDTQYFGPGTRLTVL.

This clonotype was found many times. The rearrangement links TRBV12-3 or TRBV12-4 to TRBJ2-6; the D gene is possibly TRBD2 (6 bases). The CDR3 runs to 15 residues. Trimming took 5 bases from V and 9 from J, leaving 17 bases between them. The CDR3 reads CASSRRGVGVNVLTF. CDR3 DNA sequence: TGTGCCAGCAGTCGGCGGGGTGTCGGTGTCAACGTCCTGACTTTC.

There are many counts of this clonotype. Here the CDR3 reads CASSFRGQMDTEAFF. For the CDR3, the DNA is TGTGCCAGCAGCTTTAGGGGGCAGATGGACACTGAAGCTTTCTTT. The chain links TRBV7-2 to TRBJ1-1; 7 bases match TRBD1. The CDR3 length is 15 residues. Trimming at V came to 3 bases and at J to 3 bases, leaving 7 bases not matched to a gene. CDR1 SGHTA and CDR2 FQGNSA come from the germline V gene.

In this sample, this clonotype turned up many times. This chain uses TRBV20-1 with TRBJ1-2, with D possibly TRBD1 on 6 matching bases. In germline, CDR1 is DFQATT, CDR2 SNEGSKA (reference sequence). This CDR3 is 14 amino acids long. V lost 7 bases and J 5 bases, leaving 20 bases between the germline ends. The CDR3: CSVIAGAIRYGYTF. DNA of the CDR3: TGCAGTGTAATAGCAGGGGCAATACGGTATGGCTACACCTTC.

This clonotype was recorded a few times. The CDR3 region is CASSQEGPAGAWGNEQFF. The CDR3 DNA follows: TGTGCCAGCAGCCAAGAAGGTCCAGCGGGGGCATGGGGAAATGAGCAGTTCTTC. This rearrangement joins TRBV3-1 to TRBJ2-1; the match to TRBD2 covers 8 bases. This CDR3 region has 18 residues. V was clipped by 0 bases and J by 7 bases; unmatched bases: 14. Per germline, CDR1 LGHDT and CDR2 YNNKEL (reference sequence).

The chain employs TRBV19 and TRBJ2-3; tentatively, D is TRBD1 (5 bases). Trimming pared 3 bases from V and 1 base from J, leaving 17 bases between. This CDR3 comprises 17 residues. Germline assignment: CDR1 LNHDA and CDR2 SQIVND (reference sequence). The CDR3 reads CASSIIPAGSGTDTQYF. In DNA form, the CDR3 reads TGTGCCAGTAGTATTATACCTGCAGGGTCGGGCACAGATACGCAGTATTTT.

This clonotype was observed a few times. The chain couples TRBV27 to TRBJ2-7; D is perhaps TRBD1 or TRBD2 (6 bases each). This CDR3 is built from 16 residues. Germline V CDR1 and CDR2: MNHEY, SMNVEV (reference sequence). Trimming shortened V by 4 bases and J by 1 base, and 17 bases separated the two germline ends. CDR3 DNA sequence: TGTGCCAGCAGTTCACCTACCCTAGGGGGGTCCTACGAGCAGTACTTC. This encodes CASSSPTLGGSYEQYF.

This clonotype was observed at least ten times. This chain connects TRBV18 to TRBJ1-1, with D unresolved. The CDR3 runs 14 residues. The germline V gene has CDR1 KGHSH and CDR2 LQKENI. V shed 0 bases and J shed 4 bases, with 9 bases lying between them. The CDR3 region is CASSPPKGSTEAFF. In DNA, the CDR3 is TGTGCCAGCTCACCACCTAAAGGGTCCACTGAAGCTTTCTTT.

The V call is TRBV10-3, the J call TRBJ2-7; TRBD1 might be the D (7 bases). CDR3 length: 14 residues. The V end lost 7 bases, the J end lost 3 bases, and 16 bases lay between the germline ends. Germline CDR1 is ENHRY and CDR2 is SYGVKD. CDR3 in amino acids: CAINAGGTVYEQYF. DNA for the CDR3: TGTGCCATCAATGCCGGAGGGACAGTCTACGAGCAGTACTTC.

This clonotype was detected a few times. This sequence joins TRBV5-1 and TRBJ2-3; 12 bases are a match to TRBD2. The CDR3 covers 15 residues. The ends lost 5 bases at V and 10 bases at J; junction bases unmatched: 11. CDR1 SGHRS and CDR2 YFSETQ come from the germline V gene. In DNA form, the CDR3 reads TGCGCCAGCAGGGAGGAGACTAGCGGGAGATCCCCGCAGTATTTT. This gives the protein CASREETSGRSPQYF.

The J gene is TRBJ2-7, the V gene TRBV27, with 8 positions matching TRBD1. The CDR3 has 14 residues. Germline V gene sequence: CDR1 MNHEY, CDR2 SMNVEV (reference sequence). Germline trimming cut 6 bases from V and 2 bases from J; bases unmatched to any gene: 6. The CDR3 region has the DNA TGTGCCAGCAGGCCCGGGACAGGAGCCTACGAGCAGTACTTC. Translation: CASRPGTGAYEQYF.

This clonotype showed up many times. The chain uses TRBV29-1 and TRBJ1-1; 7 bases match TRBD1. This CDR3 is 13 amino acids long. V dropped 2 bases and J dropped 10; count of bases not matched to a gene: 10. Germline loops: CDR1 SQVTM, CDR2 ANQGSEA. The CDR3 DNA reads as TGCAGCGTTGAATTGGCCAGAACAGGGGTAGCTTTCTTT. It specifies CSVELARTGVAFF.

The table lists this clonotype with a few counts. V usage is TRBV12-3 or TRBV12-4 and J usage is TRBJ1-1, with D unresolved. Trimming stripped 1 base from V and 8 bases from J, with 5 bases between. The CDR3 spans 11 residues. CDR3 coding DNA: TGTGCCAGCAGTTTAGGGCCAGAAGCTTTCTTT. This encodes CASSLGPEAFF.

V and J are TRBV29-1 and TRBJ2-3; possible D gene TRBD2, 5 bases. Trimming pared 5 bases from V and 6 bases from J, leaving 12 bases between. Germline lookup yields CDR1 SQVTM and CDR2 ANQGSEA. The length of the CDR3 is 12 residues. CDR3: CSVRDFSDTQYF. DNA of the CDR3: TGCAGCGTTCGGGATTTTTCGGATACGCAGTATTTT.

The chain is built from TRBV9 and TRBJ1-5; D unclear. The CDR3 contains 13 residues. Trimming removed 4 bases from V and 4 bases from J, with 9 bases in between. The germline V gene encodes CDR1 SGDLS and CDR2 YYNGEE. CDR3 region: CASSFAGNQPQHF. DNA of the CDR3: TGTGCCAGCAGCTTCGCAGGTAATCAGCCCCAGCATTTT.

This clonotype was seen repeatedly, ten times or more. This sequence joins TRBV12-3 or TRBV12-4 and TRBJ2-2; D assignment may be TRBD1 or TRBD2 (5 bases each). With 6 bases removed from V and 8 bases from J, the gap between germline ends came to 19 bases. CDR3 length equals 15 residues. CDR3 residues: CASSKAGAMAGELFF. The CDR3 bases are TGTGCCAGCAGCAAAGCCGGGGCCATGGCAGGGGAGCTGTTTTTT.

V usage is TRBV7-3 and J usage is TRBJ2-5; TRBD2 aligns across 11 bases. Germline CDR1 reads SGHTA; CDR2 reads FQGTGA. The V and J ends lost 5 bases and 2 bases, in that order; junction bases with no gene match: 4. This CDR3 contains 15 residues. CDR3 DNA: TGTGCCAGCAGCAAGACTAGCGGGATACAAGAGACCCAGTACTTC. It translates to CASSKTSGIQETQYF.

About this clonotype: This sequence may be a read error, since a much larger clone differs from it by one base. V and J are TRBV11-1 and TRBJ2-7; D may be TRBD1 (6 bases). Trimming took off 2 bases at V and 3 bases at J, with 8 bases between the two ends. CDR1 and CDR2 from the germline V gene are SGHAT and FQDESV (reference sequence). This CDR3 is built from 13 residues. In DNA form, the CDR3 reads TGTGCCAGCAGCTTAAACAGGGTCTACGAGCAGTACTTC. Translated, it gives CASSLNRVYEQYF.

Details on this clonotype: The CDR3 end shows no conserved phenylalanine or tryptophan, and so a read error is likely. The chain has TRBV19 and TRBJ1-5; tentative D call: TRBD1 (5 bases). With 6 bases removed from V and 6 bases from J, the gap between germline ends came to 12 bases. From germline, CDR1 is LNHDA and CDR2 SQIVND (reference sequence). This CDR3 is 13 amino acids long. The CDR3 nucleotides are TGTGCCAGTAGCACCGGGGGGAGTCAGCCCCAGCATCTT. It encodes CASSTGGSQPQHL.

This clonotype has more than one count but fewer than ten. The rearrangement joins TRBV3-1 to TRBJ1-6; D is possibly TRBD1 (6 bases). Per germline, CDR1 LGHDT and CDR2 YNNKEL (reference sequence). V lost 4 bases to trimming and J lost 7 bases, with 14 bases between them. The CDR3 extends over 15 amino acids. The CDR3 loop reads CASSRTTGTNSPLHF. The CDR3 coding sequence is TGTGCCAGCAGCCGGACAACAGGGACCAATTCACCCCTCCACTTT.

This clonotype was seen a handful of times. The chain has TRBV28 and TRBJ1-2, with unresolved D. V lost 6 bases to trimming and J lost 8 bases, with 13 bases between them. Germline loops: CDR1 MDHEN, CDR2 SYDVKM. This CDR3 is 12 amino acids long. CDR3 DNA sequence: TGTGCCAGCAGCCCCCTTTCTCCAGGCTACACCTTC. Its translation is CASSPLSPGYTF.

In its sample, this clonotype was seen many times. The CDR3 reads CASSALSSGANVLTF. The CDR3 DNA follows: TGTGCCAGTAGTGCTTTGAGCTCTGGGGCCAACGTCCTGACTTTC. The rearrangement joins TRBV19 to TRBJ2-6; no clear D. Germline assignment: CDR1 LNHDA and CDR2 SQIVND (reference sequence). Trimming took off 5 bases at V and 0 bases at J, with 8 bases between the two ends. The CDR3 is 15 amino acids.

This clonotype has only a few counts. The chain has TRBV12-3 or TRBV12-4 and TRBJ2-1, with D unresolved. The CDR3 consists of 16 residues. V was clipped by 1 base and J by 0 bases, with 10 bases between them. CDR3 loop: CASSLGPGSSYNEQFF. In DNA form, the CDR3 reads TGTGCCAGCAGTTTAGGACCGGGTTCCTCCTACAATGAGCAGTTCTTC.

This chain joins TRBV28 and TRBJ1-1; no clear D gene. This CDR3 contains 14 residues. The germline V gene has CDR1 MDHEN and CDR2 SYDVKM. With 1 base removed from V and 2 bases from J, the gap between germline ends came to 8 bases. The CDR3 reads CASSLFSGNTEAFF. In DNA form, the CDR3 reads TGTGCCAGCAGTTTATTTTCCGGAAACACTGAAGCTTTCTTT.

The sample holds many counts of this clonotype. The chain uses TRBV4-1 and TRBJ2-6; D is tentatively TRBD1 or TRBD2 (6 bases each). The CDR3 has 16 amino acids. Germline CDR1 MGHRA, CDR2 YSYEKL. V lost 0 bases and J 12 bases, leaving 18 bases between the germline ends. CDR3 sequence: CASSQETSGAQPVLTF. The DNA of the CDR3 is TGCGCCAGCAGCCAAGAGACGTCGGGGGCCCAGCCCGTCCTGACTTTC.